A single TCR beta chain is shown here with its context. Its antigen is unidentified. TCRdb re-analysed the 5' RACE reads in MiXCR, keeping a single row per CDR3 protein. The sample holds more than 400,000 distinct CDR3 sequences, around a sixth seen once. The sample originates from a study of T-cell memory formation after mild COVID-19. Trimming left V 4 bases short and J 7 bases short, with 17 bases between. Germline CDR1 MNHEY, CDR2 SVGEGT. This CDR3 spans 14 amino acids. Study-level points and caveats: Day 15 to 85 contracting clones showed balanced CD4/CD8; day 15 to 37 expanders favored CD4+.

The genes are TRBV6-2 or TRBV6-3 and TRBJ2-7; a possible D gene is TRBD2 (5 bases). Sample: PBMCs or a T cell subset sorted from them (not recorded which). The source of this sequence is an adult woman who had mild COVID-19 (a few samples of this study predate the infection). Cell type and time point are not known. The CDR3 bases are TGTGCCAGCAGTTCCTGGGAGATACTATGGGAGCAGTACTTC. Encoded protein: CASSSWEILWEQYF.